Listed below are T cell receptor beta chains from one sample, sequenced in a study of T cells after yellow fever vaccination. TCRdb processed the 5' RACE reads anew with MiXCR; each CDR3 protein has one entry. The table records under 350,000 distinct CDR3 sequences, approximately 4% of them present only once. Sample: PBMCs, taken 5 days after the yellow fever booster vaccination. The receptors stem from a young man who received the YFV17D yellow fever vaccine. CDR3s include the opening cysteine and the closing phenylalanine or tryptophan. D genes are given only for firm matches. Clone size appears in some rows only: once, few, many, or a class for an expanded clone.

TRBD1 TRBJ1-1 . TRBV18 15 TGTGCCAGCTCCCCGACAGGGGCCCTAAACACTGAAGCTTTCTTT CASSPTGALNTEAFF
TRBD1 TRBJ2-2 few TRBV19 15 TGTGCCAGTAGTATTACAGGGGGGCGCACCGGGGAGCTGTTTTTT CASSITGGRTGELFF
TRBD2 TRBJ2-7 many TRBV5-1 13 TGCGCCAGCAGTCTACGGGGGGGATACGAGCAGTACTTC CASSLRGGYEQYF
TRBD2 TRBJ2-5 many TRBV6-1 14 TGTGCCAGCAGTGAATCTAGCGGGGGGGAGACCCAGTACTTC CASSESSGGETQYF
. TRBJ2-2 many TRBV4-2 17 TGTGCCAGCAGCCAAGAGAAAGGGATTGGGAACACCGGGGAGCTGTTTTTT CASSQEKGIGNTGELFF
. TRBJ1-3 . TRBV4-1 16 TGCGCCAGCAGCCAAGATCCGGTAGGGGGGGAAAACACCATATATTTT CASSQDPVGGENTIYF
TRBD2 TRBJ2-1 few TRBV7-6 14 TGTGCCAGCAGCTCAGCGGGGGGGGGCAGTGAGCAGTTCTTC CASSSAGGGSEQFF
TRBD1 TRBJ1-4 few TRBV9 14 TGTGCCAGCAGCGTAGGACAGGGGAATGAAAAACTGTTTTTT CASSVGQGNEKLFF
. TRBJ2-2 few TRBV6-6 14 TGTGCCAGCAGTTATTCATCCCCGGCCGGGGAGCTGTTTTTT CASSYSSPAGELFF
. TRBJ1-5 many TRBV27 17 TGTGCCAGCAGTCCCGTTTTGGGGGCCGGGGGCAATCAGCCCCAGCATTTT CASSPVLGAGGNQPQHF
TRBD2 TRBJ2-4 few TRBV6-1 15 TGTGCCAGCAGTGACCGGACTAGCGGCAAAAACATTCAGTACTTC CASSDRTSGKNIQYF
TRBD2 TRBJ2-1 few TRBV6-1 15 TGTGCCAGTCCCCCAGCGGGGGAGTATAACAATGAGCAGTTCTTC CASPPAGEYNNEQFF
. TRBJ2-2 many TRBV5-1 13 TGCGCCAGCAGTCGGGGGAACACCGGGGAGCTGTTTTTT CASSRGNTGELFF
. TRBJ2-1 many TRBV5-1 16 TGCGCCAGCAGCCCTCTTGGGGTTTGGACACACAATGAGCAGTTCTTC CASSPLGVWTHNEQFF
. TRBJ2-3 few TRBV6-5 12 TGTGCCTGCAAGACGGCCACAGATACGCAGTATTTT CACKTATDTQYF
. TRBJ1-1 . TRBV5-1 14 TGCGCCAGCAGCTTGGGGCCCTCAAGCACTGAAGCTTTCTTT CASSLGPSSTEAFF
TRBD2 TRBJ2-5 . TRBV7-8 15 TGTGCCAGCAGCTTAGAACGGGGGGTAGCGGAGACCCAGTACTTC CASSLERGVAETQYF
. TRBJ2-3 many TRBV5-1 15 TGCGCCAGCAGCTTGGCGGACTACGCCACAGATACGCAGTATTTT CASSLADYATDTQYF
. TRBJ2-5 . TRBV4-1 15 TGCGCCAGCAGCCAAGATTTAGCGGTTCGAGAGACCCAGTACTTC CASSQDLAVRETQYF
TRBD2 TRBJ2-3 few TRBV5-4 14 TGTGCCAGCAGCTTCGAACGGGGGGTCGATACGCAGTATTTT CASSFERGVDTQYF
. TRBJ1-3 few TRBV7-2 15 TGTGCCAGCAGCTTAGCGTTGGGCTCTGGAAACACCATATATTTT CASSLALGSGNTIYF
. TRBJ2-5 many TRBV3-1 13 TGTGCCAGCAGCCAAGGGGTTGGAGAGACCCAGTACTTC CASSQGVGETQYF
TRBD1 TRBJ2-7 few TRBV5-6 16 TGTGCCAGCAGCTTGGCCCCGGGACAGGGTGCCTACGAGCAGTACTTC CASSLAPGQGAYEQYF
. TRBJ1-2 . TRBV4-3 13 TGCGCCAGCAGATCGACGGAGAACTATGGCTACACCTTC CASRSTENYGYTF
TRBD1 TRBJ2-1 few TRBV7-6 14 TGTGCCAGCAGCCAGGGGGGACAGGGGTGGAAGCAGTTCTTC CASSQGGQGWKQFF
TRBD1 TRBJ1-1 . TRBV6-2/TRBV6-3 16 TGTGCCAGCAAACATCACCAGACAGGGCTGGGGACTGAAGCTTTCTTT CASKHHQTGLGTEAFF
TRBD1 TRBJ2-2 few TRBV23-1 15 TGCGACCCAGACAGGGAGAGGGTGGACACCGGGGAGCTGTTTTTT CDPDRERVDTGELFF
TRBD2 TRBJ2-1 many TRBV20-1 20 TGCAGTGCTAGAGAATGGGGACTAGCGGGGATTCCGAGCTCCTACAATGAGCAGTTCTTC CSAREWGLAGIPSSYNEQFF
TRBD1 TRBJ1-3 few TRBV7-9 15 TGTGCCAGCAGCCCAAGACAGGGTCGGGAAAACACCATATATTTT CASSPRQGRENTIYF
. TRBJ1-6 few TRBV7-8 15 TGTGCCAGCAGCTCGAGGACAGAGCGTAATTCACCCCTCCACTTT CASSSRTERNSPLHF
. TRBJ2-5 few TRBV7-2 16 TGTGCCAGCAGCTTAAGGTCGGTGGACGTTTGGGAGACCCAGTACTTC CASSLRSVDVWETQYF
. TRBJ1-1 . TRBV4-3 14 TGCGCCAGCAGCGATTTTCCAGTGAACACTGAAGCTTTCTTT CASSDFPVNTEAFF
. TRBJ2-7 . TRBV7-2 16 TGTGCCAGCAGCTCCCGCGGACAGAAGAGCTCCTACGAGCAGTACTTC CASSSRGQKSSYEQYF